This entry is about one TCR beta chain. The method was immunoSEQ multiplex PCR; TCRdb's version includes in-frame clones alone and lacks a portion of them. The sample lists 45,000 to 65,000 clones, 85% to 95% occurring once. This sample is part of a study of T cell changes during pregnancy in multiple sclerosis. The sample here was peripheral blood, taken after pregnancy. The receptor comes from a female donor in good health, enrolled as a control in a pregnancy study.

Here the CDR3 reads CASSVEGTVYYSSGNTIYF. The CDR3 coding sequence is TGTGCCAGCAGCGTAGAGGGGACAGTTTATTATAGCTCTGGAAACACCATATATTTT. The chain employs TRBV9 and TRBJ1-3, with 7 bases that match TRBD1. This CDR3 spans 19 amino acids. Germline CDR1 reads SGDLS; CDR2 reads YYNGEE. After removal of 0 bases from V and 0 bases from J, the junction contained 12 bases not matched to a gene.